This TCR beta chain was sequenced in a study of PD-L1 blockade in urothelial cancer. The wider study: Males with bladder-origin urothelial cancer made up about 90% of the roughly 29 patients. Blood analysis was done at 3 weeks (second dose) and 6 weeks after treatment began. Blood gave a median about 150,000 T cells.

CDR3 length equals 15 residues. Germline CDR1 is SGDLS and CDR2 is YYNGEE. Trimming shortened V by 0 bases and J by 1 base, and 9 bases separated the two germline ends. Clones were sequenced by immunoSEQ multiplex PCR, and TCRdb holds only the in-frame ones, with some missing. The data show roughly 42,000 clones, 91% seen once. Time point defined: peripheral blood 6 weeks after treatment start. The sample in question was PBMCs, obtained around atezolizumab (anti-PD-L1) treatment. The rearrangement uses TRBV9 and TRBJ2-3; possibly TRBD2 for D (6 bases). This sequence was found in a man between 65 and 85 years old with urothelial cancer. CDR3 DNA sequence: TGTGCCAGCAGCGTAGGGTGGGAGGGCACAGATACGCAGTATTTT. Translation gives CASSVGWEGTDTQYF.